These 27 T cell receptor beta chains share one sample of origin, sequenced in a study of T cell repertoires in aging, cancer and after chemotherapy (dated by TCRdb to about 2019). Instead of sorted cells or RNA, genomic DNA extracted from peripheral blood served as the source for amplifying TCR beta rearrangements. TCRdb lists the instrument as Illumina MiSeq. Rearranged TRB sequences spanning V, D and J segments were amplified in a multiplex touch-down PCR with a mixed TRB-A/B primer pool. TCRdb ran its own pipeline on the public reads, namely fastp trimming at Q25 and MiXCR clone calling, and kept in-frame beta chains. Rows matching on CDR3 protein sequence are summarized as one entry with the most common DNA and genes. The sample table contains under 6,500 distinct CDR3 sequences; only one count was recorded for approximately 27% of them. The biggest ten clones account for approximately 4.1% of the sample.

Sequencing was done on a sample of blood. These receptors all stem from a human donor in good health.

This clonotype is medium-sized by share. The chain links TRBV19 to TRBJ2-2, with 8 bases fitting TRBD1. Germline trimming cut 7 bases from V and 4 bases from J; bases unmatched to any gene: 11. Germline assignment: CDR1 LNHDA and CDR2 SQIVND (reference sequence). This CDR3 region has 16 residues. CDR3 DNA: TGTGCCAGTAAATCAGGATCAGGGGGCTCCACCGGGGAGCTGTTTTTT. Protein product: CASKSGSGGSTGELFF.

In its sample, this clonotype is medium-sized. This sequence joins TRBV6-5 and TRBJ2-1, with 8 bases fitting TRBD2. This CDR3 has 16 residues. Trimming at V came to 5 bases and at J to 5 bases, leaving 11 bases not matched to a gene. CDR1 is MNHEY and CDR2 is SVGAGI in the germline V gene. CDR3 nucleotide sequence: TGTGCCAGCAGTAACCCCGCGGGAGGTCTTGACAATGAGCAGTTCTTC. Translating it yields CASSNPAGGLDNEQFF.

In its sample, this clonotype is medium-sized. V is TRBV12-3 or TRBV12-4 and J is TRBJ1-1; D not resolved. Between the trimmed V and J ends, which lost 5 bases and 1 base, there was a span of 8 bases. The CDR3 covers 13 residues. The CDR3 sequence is CASSQGGNTEAFF. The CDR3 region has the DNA TGTGCCAGCAGTCAAGGAGGGAACACTGAAGCTTTCTTT.

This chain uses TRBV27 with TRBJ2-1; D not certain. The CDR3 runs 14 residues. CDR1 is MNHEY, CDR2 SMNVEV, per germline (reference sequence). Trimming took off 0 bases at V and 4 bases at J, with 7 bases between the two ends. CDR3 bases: TGTGCCAGCAGTTTATCGAGCCCTTACAATGAGCAGTTCTTC. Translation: CASSLSSPYNEQFF.

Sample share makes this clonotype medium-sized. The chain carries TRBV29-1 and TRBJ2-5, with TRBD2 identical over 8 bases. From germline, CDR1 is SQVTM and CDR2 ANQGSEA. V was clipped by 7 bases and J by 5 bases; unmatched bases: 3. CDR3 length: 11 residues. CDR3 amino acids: CSAGGEETQYF. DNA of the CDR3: TGCAGCGCGGGAGGGGAGGAGACCCAGTACTTC.

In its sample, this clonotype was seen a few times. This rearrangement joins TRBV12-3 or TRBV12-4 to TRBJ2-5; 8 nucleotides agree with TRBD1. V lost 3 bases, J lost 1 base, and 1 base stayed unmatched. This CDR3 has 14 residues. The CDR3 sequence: CASSFGQGQETQYF. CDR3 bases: TGTGCCAGCAGTTTTGGACAGGGCCAAGAGACCCAGTACTTC.

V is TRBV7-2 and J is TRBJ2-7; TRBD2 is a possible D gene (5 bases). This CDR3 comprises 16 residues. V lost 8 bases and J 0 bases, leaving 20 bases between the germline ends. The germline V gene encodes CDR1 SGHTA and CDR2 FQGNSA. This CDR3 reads CASAPEREWVSYEQYF. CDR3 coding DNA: TGTGCCAGCGCCCCTGAGAGGGAGTGGGTCTCCTACGAGCAGTACTTC.

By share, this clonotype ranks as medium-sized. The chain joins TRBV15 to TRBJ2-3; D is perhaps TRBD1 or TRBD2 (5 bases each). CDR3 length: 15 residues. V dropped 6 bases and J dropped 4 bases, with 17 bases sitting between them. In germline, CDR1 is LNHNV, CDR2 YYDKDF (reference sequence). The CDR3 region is CATRPDGGSPDTQYF. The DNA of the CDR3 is TGTGCCACCAGGCCGGATGGGGGAAGCCCAGATACGCAGTATTTT.

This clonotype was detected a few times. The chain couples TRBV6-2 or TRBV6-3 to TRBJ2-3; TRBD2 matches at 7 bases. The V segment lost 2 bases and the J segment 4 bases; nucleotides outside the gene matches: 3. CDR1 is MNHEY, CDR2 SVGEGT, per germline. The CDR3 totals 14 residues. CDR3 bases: TGTGCCAGCAGTTACGTGGCGGGAGCAGATACGCAGTATTTT. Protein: CASSYVAGADTQYF.

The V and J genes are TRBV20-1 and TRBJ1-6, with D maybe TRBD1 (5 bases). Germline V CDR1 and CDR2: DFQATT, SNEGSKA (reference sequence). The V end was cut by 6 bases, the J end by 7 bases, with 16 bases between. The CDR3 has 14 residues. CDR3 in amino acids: CSAPIGTANSPLHF. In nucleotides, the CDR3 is TGCAGTGCCCCCATCGGGACGGCAAATTCACCCCTCCACTTT.

The CDR3 loop reads CASSRGGSGGELFF. In nucleotides, the CDR3 is TGTGCCAGCAGTCGGGGGGGCTCTGGCGGGGAGCTGTTTTTT. The rearrangement links TRBV12-3 or TRBV12-4 to TRBJ2-2, with 8 bases matching TRBD2. CDR3 length: 14 residues. V was clipped by 5 bases and J by 7 bases; unmatched bases: 6.

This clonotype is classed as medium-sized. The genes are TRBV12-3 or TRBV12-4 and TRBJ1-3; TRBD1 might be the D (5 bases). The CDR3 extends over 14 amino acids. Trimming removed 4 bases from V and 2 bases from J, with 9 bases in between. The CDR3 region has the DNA TGTGCCAGCAGTTCCGGACAAGCTGGAAACACCATATATTTT. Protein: CASSSGQAGNTIYF.

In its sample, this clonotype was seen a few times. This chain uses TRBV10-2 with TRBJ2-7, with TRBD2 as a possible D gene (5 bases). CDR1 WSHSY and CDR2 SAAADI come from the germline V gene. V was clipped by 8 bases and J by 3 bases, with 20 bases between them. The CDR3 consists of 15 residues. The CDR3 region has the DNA TGCGCCAGCGCGGCTACCATAGAGGGCCGCTACGAGCAGTACTTC. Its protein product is CASAATIEGRYEQYF.

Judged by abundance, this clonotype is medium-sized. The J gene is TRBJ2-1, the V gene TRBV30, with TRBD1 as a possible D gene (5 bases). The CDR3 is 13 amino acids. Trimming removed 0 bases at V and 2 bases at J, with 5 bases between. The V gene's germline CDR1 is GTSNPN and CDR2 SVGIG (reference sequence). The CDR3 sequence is CAWSVGAYNEQFF. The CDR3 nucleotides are TGTGCCTGGAGTGTAGGGGCCTACAATGAGCAGTTCTTC.

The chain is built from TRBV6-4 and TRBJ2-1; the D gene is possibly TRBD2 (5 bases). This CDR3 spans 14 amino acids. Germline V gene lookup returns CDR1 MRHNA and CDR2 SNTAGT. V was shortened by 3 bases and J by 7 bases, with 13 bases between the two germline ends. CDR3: CASSEGVEGNEQFF. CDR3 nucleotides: TGTGCCAGCAGTGAGGGAGTCGAAGGTAATGAGCAGTTCTTC.

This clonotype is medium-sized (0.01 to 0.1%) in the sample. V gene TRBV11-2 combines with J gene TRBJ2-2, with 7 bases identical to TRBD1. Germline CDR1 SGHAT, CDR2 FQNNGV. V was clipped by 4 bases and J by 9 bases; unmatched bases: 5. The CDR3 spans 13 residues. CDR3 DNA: TGTGCCAGCAGCTCCGACAGGGATCGGGAGCTGTTTTTT. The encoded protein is CASSSDRDRELFF.

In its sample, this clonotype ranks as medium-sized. CDR3 protein: CAWSVLREVLGTDTQYF. For the CDR3, the DNA is TGTGCCTGGAGTGTACTTCGTGAGGTCTTGGGTACAGATACGCAGTATTTT. The chain recombines TRBV30 with TRBJ2-3, with no clear D. Germline-derived CDR1 and CDR2 are GTSNPN and SVGIG (reference sequence). V lost 0 bases and J lost 3, with 19 bases in between. This CDR3 has 17 residues.

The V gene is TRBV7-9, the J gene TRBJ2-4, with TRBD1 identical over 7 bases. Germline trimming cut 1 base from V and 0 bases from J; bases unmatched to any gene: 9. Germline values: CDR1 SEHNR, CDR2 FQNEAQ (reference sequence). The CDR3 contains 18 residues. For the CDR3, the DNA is TGTGCCAGCAGCTTAGTTCTGTTAGGGGGCCCAGCCAAAAACATTCAGTACTTC. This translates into CASSLVLLGGPAKNIQYF.

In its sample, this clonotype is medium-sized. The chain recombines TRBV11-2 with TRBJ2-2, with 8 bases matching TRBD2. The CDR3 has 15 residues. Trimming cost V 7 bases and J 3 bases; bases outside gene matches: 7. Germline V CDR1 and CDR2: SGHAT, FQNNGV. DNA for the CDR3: TGTGCCAGCATATCCGGGAGGGCCTACACCGGGGAGCTGTTTTTT. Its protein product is CASISGRAYTGELFF. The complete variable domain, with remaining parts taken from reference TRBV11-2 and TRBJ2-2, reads EAGVAQSPRYKIIEKRQSVAFWCNPISGHATLYWYQQILGQGPKLLIQFQNNGVVDDSQLPKDRFSAERLKGVDSTLKIQPAKLEDSAVYLCASISGRAYTGELFFGEGSRLTVL.

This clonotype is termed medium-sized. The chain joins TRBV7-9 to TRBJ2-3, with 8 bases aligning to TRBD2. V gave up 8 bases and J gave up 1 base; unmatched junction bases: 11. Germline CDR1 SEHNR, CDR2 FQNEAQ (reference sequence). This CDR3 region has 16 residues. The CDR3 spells CASRTPTGLGTDTQYF. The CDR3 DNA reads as TGTGCCAGCCGCACCCCCACGGGACTAGGCACAGATACGCAGTATTTT.

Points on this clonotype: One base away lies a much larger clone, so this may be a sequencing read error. CDR3 protein: CASSLEPLLYLKDTQYF. Written as DNA, the CDR3 is TGTGCCAGCAGCTTAGAGCCGCTGCTATATCTCAAAGATACGCAGTATTTT. The rearrangement joins TRBV7-9 to TRBJ2-3; D gene unclear. The CDR3 runs to 17 residues. The V end was cut by 1 base, the J end by 5 bases, with 19 bases between. CDR1 and CDR2 (germline): SEHNR, FQNEAQ (reference sequence).

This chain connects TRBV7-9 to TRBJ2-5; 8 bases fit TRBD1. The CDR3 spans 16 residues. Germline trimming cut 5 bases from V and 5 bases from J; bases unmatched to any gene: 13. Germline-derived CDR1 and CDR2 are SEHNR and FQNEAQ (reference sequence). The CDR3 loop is CASSRPQDRERETQYF. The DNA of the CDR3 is TGTGCCAGCAGCCGACCTCAGGACAGGGAGAGGGAGACCCAGTACTTC.

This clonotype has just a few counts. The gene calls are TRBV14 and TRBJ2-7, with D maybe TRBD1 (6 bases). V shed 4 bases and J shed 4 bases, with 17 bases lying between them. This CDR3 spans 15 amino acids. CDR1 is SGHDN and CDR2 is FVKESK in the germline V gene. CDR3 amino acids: CASSLDLTGRYEQYF. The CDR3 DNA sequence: TGTGCCAGCAGCCTAGACCTCACAGGGCGGTACGAGCAGTACTTC. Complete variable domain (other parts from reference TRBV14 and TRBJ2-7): EAGVTQFPSHSVIEKGQTVTLRCDPISGHDNLYWYRRVMGKEIKFLLHFVKESKQDESGMPNNRFLAERTGGTYSTLKVQPAELEDSGVYFCASSLDLTGRYEQYFGPGTRLTVT.

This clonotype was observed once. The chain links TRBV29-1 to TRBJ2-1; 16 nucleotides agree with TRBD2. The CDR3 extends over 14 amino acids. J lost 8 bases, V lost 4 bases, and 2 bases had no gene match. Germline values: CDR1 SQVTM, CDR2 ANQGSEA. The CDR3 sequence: CSVAGTSGGDEQFF. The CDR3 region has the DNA TGCAGCGTTGCCGGGACTAGCGGGGGGGATGAGCAGTTCTTC.

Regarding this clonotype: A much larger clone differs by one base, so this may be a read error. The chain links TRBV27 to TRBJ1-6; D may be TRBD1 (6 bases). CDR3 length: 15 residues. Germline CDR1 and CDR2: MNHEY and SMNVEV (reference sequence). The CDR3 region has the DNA TGTGCCAGCAGTTCTTATACAGGGAACAATTCACCCATCCACTTT. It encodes CASSSYTGNNSPIHF.

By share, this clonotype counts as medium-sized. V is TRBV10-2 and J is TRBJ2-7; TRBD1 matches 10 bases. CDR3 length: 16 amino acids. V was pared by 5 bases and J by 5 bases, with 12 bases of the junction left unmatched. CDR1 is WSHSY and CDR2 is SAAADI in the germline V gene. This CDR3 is CASSLTWTGGTHEQYF. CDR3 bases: TGCGCCAGCAGTCTAACATGGACAGGGGGAACGCACGAGCAGTACTTC.

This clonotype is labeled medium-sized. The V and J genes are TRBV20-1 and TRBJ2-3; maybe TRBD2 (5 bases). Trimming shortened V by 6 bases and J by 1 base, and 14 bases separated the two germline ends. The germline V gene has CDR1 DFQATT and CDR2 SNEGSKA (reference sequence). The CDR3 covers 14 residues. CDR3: CSAMKGDGTDTQYF. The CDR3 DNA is TGCAGTGCCATGAAGGGAGACGGCACAGATACGCAGTATTTT.